This is a list of T cell receptor beta chains from one sample in a study of T cells in localized non-small cell lung cancer. This table comes from immunoSEQ multiplex PCR, and its TCRdb copy is limited to in-frame clones, with some not included. The sample holds 65,000 to 90,000 clones; around 82% are singletons and the top ten take 15% to 20%. The sample consisted of PBMCs, taken before any cancer treatment. These receptors came from a man aged 40 to 75 with stage II squamous cell lung carcinoma. Each CDR3 is given with its conserved first and last residue. The D gene is left open where the match is weak. For some rows the clone size is stated as once, few or many, or as a class when expanded; others skip it.

len	abundance	d_gene	v_gene	j_gene	CDR3nt	CDR3aa
13	-	-	TRBV28	TRBJ1-2	TGTGCCAGCAGTTTAGCCACCCTCTATGGCTACACCTTC	CASSLATLYGYTF
13	-	-	TRBV5-1	TRBJ2-2	TGCGCCAGCAGCCCCAGGGGGGACGGGGAGCTGTTTTTT	CASSPRGDGELFF
14	few	-	TRBV28	TRBJ1-3	TGTGCCAGCAGCCTATCGGTGAGAGGAAACACCATATATTTT	CASSLSVRGNTIYF
15	-	-	TRBV18	TRBJ1-1	TGTGCCAGCTCACCAAGTGGAGGGAGGAGAACTGAAGCTTTCTTT	CASSPSGGRRTEAFF
16	few	TRBD1	TRBV2	TRBJ1-2	TGTGCCAGCAGTATCGCCACCGGGACAGCTAACTATGGCTACACCTTC	CASSIATGTANYGYTF
15	once	TRBD1	TRBV7-2	TRBJ2-7	TGTGCCAGCAGCTTAGCAGGGGGCGCATACAAAGAGCAGTACTTC	CASSLAGGAYKEQYF
15	-	-	TRBV7-9	TRBJ1-4	TGTGCCAGCAGCATACGACAGGCCACCTATGAAAAACTGTTTTTT	CASSIRQATYEKLFF
14	-	-	TRBV18	TRBJ2-7	TGTGCCAGCTCACGGGACACCTTTTCCTACGAGCAGTACTTC	CASSRDTFSYEQYF
13	few	-	TRBV7-9	TRBJ1-2	TGTGCCAGCAGCTTAGGGCTTACCGATGGCTACACCTTC	CASSLGLTDGYTF
15	-	-	TRBV5-1	TRBJ2-2	TGCGCCAGCAGCTTGGCGCAGGCTCCCACCGGGGAGCTGTTTTTT	CASSLAQAPTGELFF
14	once	-	TRBV11-2	TRBJ1-2	TGTGCCAGCAGCTTAACAGACAGAGACTATGGCTACACCTTC	CASSLTDRDYGYTF
15	-	TRBD1	TRBV7-9	TRBJ1-6	TGTGCCAGCAGCTTAGCCGGACAGGGTGGTTCACCCCTCCACTTT	CASSLAGQGGSPLHF
15	once	TRBD1	TRBV9	TRBJ2-7	TGTGCCAGCAGCGAGGGACAGGGGGCCGGCTACGAGCAGTACTTC	CASSEGQGAGYEQYF
14	-	-	TRBV2	TRBJ1-1	TGTGCCAGCAGGCTAACTGCAGGAAACACTGAAGCTTTCTTT	CASRLTAGNTEAFF
13	-	TRBD2	TRBV30	TRBJ2-7	TGTGCCTGGAGTGTGGGACTAGTGCGCGAGCAGTACTTC	CAWSVGLVREQYF
15	-	-	TRBV7-8	TRBJ2-7	TGTGCCAGCAGCTCTCGCCGGCTAACCTCCTACGAGCAGTACTTC	CASSSRRLTSYEQYF
14	-	TRBD1	TRBV5-1	TRBJ1-1	TGCGCCAGCAGCTCAGCCAGGGGGCGAACTGAAGCTTTCTTT	CASSSARGRTEAFF
14	-	-	TRBV28	TRBJ1-1	TGTGCCAGCATCTTAGGAGGGGTAGGGACTGAAGCTTTCTTT	CASILGGVGTEAFF
13	-	-	TRBV7-3	TRBJ2-7	TGTGCCAGCAGTCAAACAGGGGAGGGCGAGCAGTACTTC	CASSQTGEGEQYF
14	-	-	TRBV9	TRBJ2-2	TGTGCCAGCAGCGTAGCTGGATTTTCCGGGGAGCTGTTTTTT	CASSVAGFSGELFF